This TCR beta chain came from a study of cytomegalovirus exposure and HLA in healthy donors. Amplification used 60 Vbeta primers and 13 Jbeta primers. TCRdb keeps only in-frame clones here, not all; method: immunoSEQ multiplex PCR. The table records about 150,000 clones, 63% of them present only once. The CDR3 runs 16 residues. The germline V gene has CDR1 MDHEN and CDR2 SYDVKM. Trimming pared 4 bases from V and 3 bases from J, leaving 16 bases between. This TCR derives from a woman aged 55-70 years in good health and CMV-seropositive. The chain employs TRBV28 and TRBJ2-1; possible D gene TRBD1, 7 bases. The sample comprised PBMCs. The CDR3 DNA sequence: TGTGCCAGCAGTTCCAACTCCAGGGGGGTCTACAATGAGCAGTTCTTC. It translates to CASSSNSRGVYNEQFF.